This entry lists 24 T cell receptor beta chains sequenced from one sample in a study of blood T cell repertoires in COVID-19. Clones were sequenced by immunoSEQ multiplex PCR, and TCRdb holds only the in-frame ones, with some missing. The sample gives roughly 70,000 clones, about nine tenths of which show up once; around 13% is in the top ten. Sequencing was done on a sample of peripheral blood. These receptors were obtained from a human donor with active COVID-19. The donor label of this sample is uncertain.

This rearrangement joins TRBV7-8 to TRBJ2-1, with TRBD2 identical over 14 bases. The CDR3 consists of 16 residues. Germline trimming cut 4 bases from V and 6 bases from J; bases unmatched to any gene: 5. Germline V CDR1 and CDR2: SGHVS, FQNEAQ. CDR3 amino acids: CASSSKTSGRANEQFF. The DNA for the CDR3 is TGTGCCAGCAGCTCAAAGACTAGCGGGAGGGCCAATGAGCAGTTCTTC.

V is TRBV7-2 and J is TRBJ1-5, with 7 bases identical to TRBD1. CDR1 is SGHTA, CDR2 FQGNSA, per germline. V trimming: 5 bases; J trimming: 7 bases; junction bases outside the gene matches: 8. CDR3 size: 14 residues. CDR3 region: CASSPWTGVQPQHF. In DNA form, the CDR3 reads TGTGCCAGCAGCCCTTGGACAGGAGTCCAGCCCCAGCATTTT.

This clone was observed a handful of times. The CDR3 DNA reads TGTGCCAGCAGCCCCAGGGGCGTAGGGTCTGGAAACACCATATATTTT. Its translation is CASSPRGVGSGNTIYF. V is TRBV13 and J is TRBJ1-3, with D possibly TRBD1 on 6 matching bases. The CDR3 spans 16 residues. Trimming stripped 5 bases from V and 1 base from J, with 15 bases between. The V gene's germline CDR1 is PRHDT and CDR2 FYEKMQ (reference sequence).

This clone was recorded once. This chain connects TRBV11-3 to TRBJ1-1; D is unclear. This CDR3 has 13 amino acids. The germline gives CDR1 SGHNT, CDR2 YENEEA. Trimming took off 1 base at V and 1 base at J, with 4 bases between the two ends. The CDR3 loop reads CASSLVRNTEAFF. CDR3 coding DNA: TGTGCCAGCAGCTTAGTGCGGAACACTGAAGCTTTCTTT.

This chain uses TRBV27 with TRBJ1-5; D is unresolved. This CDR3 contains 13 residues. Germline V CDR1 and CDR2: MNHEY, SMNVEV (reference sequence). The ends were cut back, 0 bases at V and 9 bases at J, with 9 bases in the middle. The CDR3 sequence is CASSLSSWRPQHF. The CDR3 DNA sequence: TGTGCCAGCAGTTTATCCTCCTGGAGGCCCCAGCATTTT.

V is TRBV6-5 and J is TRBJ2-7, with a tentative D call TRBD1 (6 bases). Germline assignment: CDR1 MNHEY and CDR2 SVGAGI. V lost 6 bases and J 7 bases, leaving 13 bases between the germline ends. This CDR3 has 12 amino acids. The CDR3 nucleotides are TGTGCCAGCAGCTTAATAGGGACAGAGCAGTACTTC. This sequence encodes CASSLIGTEQYF.

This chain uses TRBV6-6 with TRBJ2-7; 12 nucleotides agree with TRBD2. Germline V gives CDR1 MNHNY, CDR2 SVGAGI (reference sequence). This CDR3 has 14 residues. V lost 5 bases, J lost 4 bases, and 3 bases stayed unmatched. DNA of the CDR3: TGTGCCAGCAGTAAGACTAGCGGGAGTTACGAGCAGTACTTC. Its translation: CASSKTSGSYEQYF.

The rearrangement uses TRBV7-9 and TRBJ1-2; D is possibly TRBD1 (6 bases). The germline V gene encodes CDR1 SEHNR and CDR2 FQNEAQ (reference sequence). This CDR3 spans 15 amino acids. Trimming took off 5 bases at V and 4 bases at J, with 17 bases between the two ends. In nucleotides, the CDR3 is TGTGCCAGCAGCCCACTGGAACCAGGGGTCTATGGCTACACCTTC. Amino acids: CASSPLEPGVYGYTF.

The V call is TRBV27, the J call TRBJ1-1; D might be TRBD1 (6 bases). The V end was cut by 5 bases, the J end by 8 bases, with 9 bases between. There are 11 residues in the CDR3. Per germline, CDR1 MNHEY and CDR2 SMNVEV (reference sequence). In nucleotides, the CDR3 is TGTGCCAGCAGTCCTGGGACAGAAGCTTTCTTT. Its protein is CASSPGTEAFF.

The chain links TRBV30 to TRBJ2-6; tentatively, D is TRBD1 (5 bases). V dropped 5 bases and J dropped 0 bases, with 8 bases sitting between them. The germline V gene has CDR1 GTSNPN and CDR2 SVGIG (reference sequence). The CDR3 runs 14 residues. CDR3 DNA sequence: TGTGCCTGGGACAGAAGCTCTGGGGCCAACGTCCTGACTTTC. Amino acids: CAWDRSSGANVLTF.

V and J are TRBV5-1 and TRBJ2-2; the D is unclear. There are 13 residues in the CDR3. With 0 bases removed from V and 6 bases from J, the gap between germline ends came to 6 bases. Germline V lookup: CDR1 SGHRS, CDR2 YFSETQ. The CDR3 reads CASSLEDSGELFF. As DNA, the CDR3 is TGCGCCAGCAGCTTGGAAGACTCCGGGGAGCTGTTTTTT.

CDR3 nucleotide sequence: TGTGCCAGCAGCGTCAGACAGGGGGCCTTCCCTAATTCACCCCTCCACTTT. This gives the protein CASSVRQGAFPNSPLHF. The V gene is TRBV5-6, the J gene TRBJ1-6; 10 nucleotides line up with TRBD1. J was trimmed by 6 bases and V by 4 bases; bases with no gene match: 10. The CDR3 has 17 amino acids. Germline values: CDR1 SGHDT, CDR2 YYEEEE.

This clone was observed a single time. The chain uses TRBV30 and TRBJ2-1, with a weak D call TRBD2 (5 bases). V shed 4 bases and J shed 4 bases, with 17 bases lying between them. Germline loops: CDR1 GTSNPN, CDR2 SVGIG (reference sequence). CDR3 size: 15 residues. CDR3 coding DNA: TGTGCCTGGAACCCCCCCAGCGGCACTTACAATGAGCAGTTCTTC. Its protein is CAWNPPSGTYNEQFF.

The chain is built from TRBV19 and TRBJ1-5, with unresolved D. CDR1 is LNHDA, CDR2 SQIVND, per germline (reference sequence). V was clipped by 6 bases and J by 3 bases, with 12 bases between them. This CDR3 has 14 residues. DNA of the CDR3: TGTGCCAGTAGGATTGGAGAAAACAATCAGCCCCAGCATTTT. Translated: CASRIGENNQPQHF. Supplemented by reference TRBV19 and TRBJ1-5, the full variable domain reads DGGITQSPKYLFRKEGQNVTLSCEQNLNHDAMYWYRQDPGQGLRLIYYSQIVNDFQKGDIAEGYSVSREKKESFPLTVTSAQKNPTAFYLCASRIGENNQPQHFGDGTRLSIL.

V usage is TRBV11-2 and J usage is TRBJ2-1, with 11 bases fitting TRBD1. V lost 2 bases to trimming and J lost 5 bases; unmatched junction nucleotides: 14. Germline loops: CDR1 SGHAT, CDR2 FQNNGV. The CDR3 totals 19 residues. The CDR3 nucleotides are TGTGCCAGCAGCTTAAATTGGGGCCCCGGGACAGGGGGAGACAATGAGCAGTTCTTC. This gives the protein CASSLNWGPGTGGDNEQFF.

The CDR3 region is CASSKQGSGVNTEAFF. In DNA form, the CDR3 reads TGTGCCAGTAGTAAACAGGGGTCGGGAGTGAACACTGAAGCTTTCTTT. The chain employs TRBV19 and TRBJ1-1; 7 bases are a match to TRBD1. Looked up from germline, CDR1 is LNHDA and CDR2 is SQIVND (reference sequence). The length of the CDR3 is 16 residues. The V segment lost 4 bases and the J segment 0 bases; nucleotides outside the gene matches: 8.

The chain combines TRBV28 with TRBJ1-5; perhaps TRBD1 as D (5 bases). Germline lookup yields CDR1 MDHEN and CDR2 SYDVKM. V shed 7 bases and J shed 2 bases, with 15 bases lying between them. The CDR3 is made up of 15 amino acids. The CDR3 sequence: CASTPGGGGNQPQHF. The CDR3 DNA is TGTGCCAGCACCCCCGGGGGAGGGGGCAATCAGCCCCAGCATTTT. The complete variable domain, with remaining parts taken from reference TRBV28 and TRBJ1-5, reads DVKVTQSSRYLVKRTGEKVFLECVQDMDHENMFWYRQDPGLGLRLIYFSYDVKMKEKGDIPEGYSVSREKKERFSLILESASTNQTSMYLCASTPGGGGNQPQHFGDGTRLSIL.

The CDR3 nucleotides read TGCGCCAGCAGCTTGGGCGGAACTAGCACAGATACGCAGTATTTT. Amino acid sequence: CASSLGGTSTDTQYF. The chain joins TRBV5-1 to TRBJ2-3; D uncertain. The germline V and J ends were trimmed by 0 bases and 0 bases, with 8 bases remaining between them. Germline V gives CDR1 SGHRS, CDR2 YFSETQ. The CDR3 contains 15 residues. Full variable domain (outside the CDR3, taken from reference TRBV5-1 and TRBJ2-3): KAGVTQTPRYLIKTRGQQVTLSCSPISGHRSVSWYQQTPGQGLQFLFEYFSETQRNKGNFPGRFSGRQFSNSRSEMNVSTLELGDSALYLCASSLGGTSTDTQYFGPGTRLTVL.

The CDR3 DNA reads TGCGCCAGCAGCTTGGGGGGCAGCGTTAACCAAGAGACCCAGTACTTC. It yields the protein CASSLGGSVNQETQYF. This chain links TRBV5-1 with TRBJ2-5; a weak D match, TRBD1 (5 bases). This CDR3 comprises 16 residues. Looked up from germline, CDR1 is SGHRS and CDR2 is YFSETQ. V shed 0 bases and J shed 0 bases, with 12 bases lying between them.

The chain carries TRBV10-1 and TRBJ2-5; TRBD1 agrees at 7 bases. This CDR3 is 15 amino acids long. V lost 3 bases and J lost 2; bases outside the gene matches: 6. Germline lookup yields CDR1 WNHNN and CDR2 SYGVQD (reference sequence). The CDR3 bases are TGCGCCAGCAGTGACCCCGGACAGGCGCAAGAGACCCAGTACTTC. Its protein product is CASSDPGQAQETQYF.

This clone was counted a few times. CDR3: CASSRGGSRGANVLTF. CDR3 coding DNA: TGTGCCTCTAGTAGGGGAGGCTCCCGAGGGGCCAACGTCCTGACTTTC. This chain connects TRBV11-3 to TRBJ2-6; maybe TRBD2 (6 bases). In germline, CDR1 is SGHNT, CDR2 YENEEA. Trimming took off 11 bases at V and 4 bases at J, with 21 bases between the two ends. The CDR3 extends over 16 amino acids.

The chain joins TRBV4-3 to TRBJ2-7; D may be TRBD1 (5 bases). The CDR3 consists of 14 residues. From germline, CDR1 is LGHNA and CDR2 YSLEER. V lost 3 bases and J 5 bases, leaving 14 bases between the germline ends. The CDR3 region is CASSQTQQVHEQYF. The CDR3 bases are TGCGCCAGCAGCCAGACCCAACAGGTACACGAGCAGTACTTC.

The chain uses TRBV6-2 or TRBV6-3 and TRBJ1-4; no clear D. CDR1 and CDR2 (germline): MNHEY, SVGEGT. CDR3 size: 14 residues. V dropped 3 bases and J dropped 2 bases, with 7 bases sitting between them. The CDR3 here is CASSYSQTNEKLFF. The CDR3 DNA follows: TGTGCCAGCAGTTATAGCCAGACTAATGAAAAACTGTTTTTT.

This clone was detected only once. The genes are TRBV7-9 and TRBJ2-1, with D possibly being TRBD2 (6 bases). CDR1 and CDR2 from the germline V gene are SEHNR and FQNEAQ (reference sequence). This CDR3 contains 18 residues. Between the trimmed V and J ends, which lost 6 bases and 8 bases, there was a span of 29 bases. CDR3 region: CASSQGGEVKGWLYEQFF. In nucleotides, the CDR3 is TGTGCCAGCAGTCAAGGCGGGGAAGTGAAAGGATGGCTTTATGAGCAGTTCTTC.